The entry below describes one T cell receptor (beta chain). The sample originates from a study of cytomegalovirus exposure and HLA in healthy donors. The PCR contained 60 Vbeta and 13 Jbeta primers. TCRdb's copy holds only in-frame clones and misses some; the assay was immunoSEQ multiplex PCR. The table has 160,000 or so clones, roughly 79% seen once. Trimming took 3 bases from V and 4 from J, leaving 6 bases between them. Germline CDR1 and CDR2: SGHAT and FQNNGV. The CDR3 spans 12 residues. The sequence was obtained from a woman under 30 in good health and CMV-seropositive. This chain connects TRBV11-2 to TRBJ1-2; D uncertain. The sample consisted of PBMCs. CDR3 sequence (DNA): TGTGCCAGCAGCTTCGGTACCTATGGCTACACCTTC. Its translation: CASSFGTYGYTF.